This TCR beta chain was sequenced during a study of CXCR3-negative and CXCR3-positive naive CD8 T cells. In germline, CDR1 is SGHTA, CDR2 FQGNSA. This CDR3 contains 15 residues. Study-level results: Researchers report that CXCR3-positive naive cells carry more hydrophobic TRB CDR3s than CXCR3-negative naive cells.

UMI labels and 5' RACE were used to prepare the TRB cDNA libraries. Reanalyzing the 5' RACE reads, TCRdb keeps one entry per CDR3 protein, without DNA. The sample holds 50,000 to 65,000 distinct CDR3 sequences. As to this clonotype: Its antigen is still unknown.

The source of this sequence is a human donor in good health. Some clones in this sample may be carry-over from other donors' samples. This rearrangement joins TRBV7-2 to TRBJ2-3; TCRdb's assignment of TRBD2 cannot be checked, as there is no DNA. The source material was naive CXCR3+ CD8+ T cells from blood. Subset here: CD45RO-CCR7+CD27+CD95- naive CD8+ T cells expressing CXCR3 (TNR3+). The CDR3 is CASSSLAGAPDTQYF.